Described below is a single TCR delta chain sequence and its context. Its cognate antigen is unknown. This DNA's translation and the protein TCRdb lists, from a much larger clone, do not match at residue 11, likely due to a read error; the protein shown is translated from the DNA. From germline, CDR1 is TSWWSYY and CDR2 QGS. The CDR3 consists of 19 residues. Trimming took 2 bases from V and 4 from J, leaving 23 bases between them. Vgamma9/Vdelta2+ and Vdelta2-negative gammadelta T cells were flow-sorted from PBMC for bulk sequencing. This record comes from a study of γδ T cells in repeated Plasmodium falciparum infection. General study results and limits: Vdelta2-negative gammadelta repertoires, largely Vdelta1+, seemingly showed infection-driven waves of new clonal selection.

TCRdb re-called the multiplex PCR reads via CATT. In the table there are around 82,000 delta-chain clones, approximately 1.4% of which are singletons. The sequencing input was gamma-delta T cells from blood. The receptor comes from a pool of human donors (malaria-infected and uninfected, not separated). This sequence joins TRDV1 and TRDJ2; D not certain. Here the J gene was assigned by germline matching of the DNA, as TCRdb has none. The CDR3 DNA reads TGTGCTCTTGGGGAATCGGTAATCCTTAGGGCGAAGAGGACAGCACAACTCTTCTTT. Amino acids: CALGESVILRAKRTAQLFF.